A selection of T cell receptor beta chains follows, all from one sample in a study of blood T cells in healthy people across ages. TCRdb called the 5' RACE reads again in MiXCR, with one record for every CDR3 protein. Among hundreds of thousands of distinct CDR3 sequences listed, 55% to 75% were seen once. Sequenced sample: blood. All receptors come from a young man in good health. Each CDR3 is given with its conserved first and last residue. D genes are given only for firm matches. Size tells how often a clone was seen (once, few, many) or the class of an expanded clone, and some rows leave it out.

TRBD2,TRBJ2-7,TRBV19,-,CASSTRTSGLSSYEQYF,TGTGCCAGTAGTACTCGGACTAGCGGGCTAAGCTCCTACGAGCAGTACTTC
TRBD2,TRBJ2-7,TRBV6-6,-,CASSYWEGRGEQYF,TGTGCCAGCAGTTACTGGGAGGGTCGGGGCGAGCAGTACTTC
-,TRBJ2-3,TRBV6-2/TRBV6-3,-,CASSQQTSGTDTQYF,TGTGCCAGCAGCCAGCAGACTAGTGGAACAGATACGCAGTATTTT
TRBD1,TRBJ2-3,TRBV2,-,CASRKTGSSDTDTQYF,TGTGCCAGCAGAAAGACAGGGAGCTCGGACACAGATACGCAGTATTTT
-,TRBJ2-5,TRBV6-5,-,CASRTGGGYNEQYF,TGTGCCAGCAGGACGGGGGGCGGATACAATGAGCAGTACTTC
-,TRBJ1-6,TRBV25-1,-,CASSEGPGGYNSPLHF,TGTGCCAGCAGTGAAGGCCCGGGTGGCTATAATTCACCCCTCCACTTT
TRBD1,TRBJ2-3,TRBV5-1,many,CASSRGSTDTQYF,TGTGCCAGCAGCAGGGGGAGCACAGATACGCAGTATTTT
TRBD1,TRBJ2-7,TRBV9,-,CASSERGNRGPNSYEQYF,TGTGCCAGCAGCGAGAGAGGGAACAGGGGTCCCAACTCCTACGAGCAGTACTTC
TRBD2,TRBJ2-3,TRBV20-1,-,CSALLAGGTDTRYF,TGCAGTGCTCTACTAGCGGGGGGCACAGATACGCGGTATTTT
-,TRBJ1-4,TRBV2,-,CASRVQGGGNEKLFF,TGTGCCAGCAGAGTACAGGGAGGGGGTAATGAAAAACTGTTTTTT
TRBD1,TRBJ2-1,TRBV5-1,-,CASSEGQAVYNEQFF,TGCGCCAGCAGCGAGGGACAGGCAGTCTACAATGAGCAGTTCTTC
-,TRBJ1-2,TRBV3-1,few,CASSHSGIQYGYTF,TGTGCCAGCAGCCACTCCGGGATCCAATATGGCTACACCTTC
-,TRBJ2-6,TRBV6-5,-,CASQPTPGANVLTF,TGTGCCAGCCAACCGACGCCTGGGGCCAACGTCCTGACTTTC
TRBD1,TRBJ1-4,TRBV7-9,-,CASTSPGGGEKLFF,TGTGCCAGCACCTCCCCAGGGGGAGGTGAAAAACTGTTTTTT
-,TRBJ2-1,TRBV21-1,-,CASSPSSAGNEQFF,TGTGCCAGCAGCCCTTCGAGCGCTGGCAATGAGCAGTTCTTC
TRBD2,TRBJ2-1,TRBV7-9,once,CASSLPRGTSGGGEQFF,TGTGCCAGCAGTCTACCCCGGGGGACTAGCGGGGGTGGTGAGCAGTTCTTC
-,TRBJ2-1,TRBV7-3,-,CASSSGPKTSSYNEQFF,TGTGCCAGCAGCTCCGGCCCAAAGACTAGCTCCTACAATGAGCAGTTCTTC
-,TRBJ2-1,TRBV2,-,CASSEALRLGEQFF,TGTGCCAGCAGTGAAGCTCTCAGGTTGGGTGAGCAGTTCTTC
-,TRBJ1-2,TRBV20-1,-,CSTKLARSFGYTF,TGCAGTACTAAGCTGGCCCGAAGTTTTGGCTACACCTTC
TRBD2,TRBJ2-1,TRBV29-1,few,CSVIGGRTTYNEQFF,TGCAGCGTTATTGGCGGGAGGACTACCTACAATGAGCAGTTCTTC
TRBD2,TRBJ2-3,TRBV20-1,-,CSARDIERKTAGVSWDTQYF,TGCAGTGCTAGAGATATTGAGCGGAAAACAGCGGGAGTTAGTTGGGATACGCAGTATTTT
-,TRBJ2-7,TRBV25-1,-,CASSEYISGSSYNEQYF,TGTGCCAGCAGTGAATATATTAGCGGCAGCTCCTACAATGAGCAGTACTTC
TRBD2,TRBJ2-3,TRBV20-1,once,CSAQHSGRTDTQYF,TGCAGTGCCCAACATAGCGGGAGAACAGATACGCAGTATTTT
-,TRBJ2-7,TRBV5-1,-,CASGLQGYEQYF,TGCGCCAGCGGACTTCAGGGCTACGAGCAGTACTTC
TRBD2,TRBJ2-7,TRBV30,-,CAWSKGTSGAYEQYF,TGTGCCTGGAGTAAAGGGACTAGCGGAGCCTACGAGCAGTACTTC
TRBD1,TRBJ2-1,TRBV7-2,-,CASSLVGTVSYNEQFF,TGTGCCAGCAGCTTAGTTGGGACAGTGTCATACAATGAGCAGTTCTTC
-,TRBJ1-3,TRBV11-2,-,CASSGLNTIYF,TGTGCCAGCAGCGGGTTAAACACCATATATTTT
-,TRBJ1-2,TRBV20-1,-,CSARGDGNYGYTF,TGCAGTGCTAGAGGGGACGGCAACTATGGCTACACCTTC
-,TRBJ2-1,TRBV4-3,-,CASSQKLVSSYNEQFF,TGCGCCAGCAGCCAGAAACTAGTTTCGTCCTACAATGAGCAGTTCTTC
-,TRBJ2-3,TRBV29-1,-,CSVVVGVPTDTQYF,TGCAGCGTTGTCGTGGGAGTGCCCACAGATACGCAGTATTTT
-,TRBJ1-5,TRBV7-3,-,CASSFEPPGQGGNQPQHF,TGTGCCAGCAGCTTCGAGCCCCCGGGACAAGGGGGCAATCAGCCCCAGCATTTT
-,TRBJ1-2,TRBV27,-,CAGSYSGPSGGYTF,TGTGCCGGCAGTTACTCAGGTCCCTCGGGAGGCTACACCTTC
-,TRBJ1-2,TRBV10-3,-,CAISESGGGSLGYTF,TGTGCCATCAGTGAGTCTGGGGGGGGGAGTCTCGGCTACACCTTC
TRBD2,TRBJ2-5,TRBV24-1,few,CATSDWGGRAVEVQYF,TGTGCCACCAGTGATTGGGGCGGGAGAGCCGTGGAGGTTCAGTACTTC
-,TRBJ2-7,TRBV14,many,CASSQGKVPWKYF,TGTGCCAGCAGCCAAGGTAAAGTCCCATGGAAGTACTTC
TRBD1,TRBJ1-1,TRBV3-1,-,CASSLGDSTAEAFF,TGTGCCAGCAGCTTGGGGGACAGTACGGCTGAAGCTTTCTTT
TRBD1,TRBJ2-4,TRBV7-9,few,CASSAYRGKEYF,TGTGCCAGCAGCGCGTACAGGGGTAAAGAGTACTTC
-,TRBJ2-7,TRBV20-1,-,CSAPLLADSYEQYF,TGCAGTGCTCCGCTGTTAGCGGACTCCTACGAGCAGTACTTC
TRBD2,TRBJ2-7,TRBV29-1,once,CSADGGAVYEQYF,TGCAGCGCGGACGGGGGGGCGGTTTATGAGCAGTACTTC
-,TRBJ2-5,TRBV7-2,-,CASSLEVVGATLYF,TGTGCCAGCAGCTTAGAGGTTGTGGGGGCGACCCTGTACTTC
-,TRBJ2-3,TRBV25-1,few,CASSERAVDTQYF,TGTGCCAGCAGTGAACGCGCGGTAGATACGCAGTATTTT